This T cell receptor (beta chain) derives from a study of T cells in Graves' hyperthyroidism and ophthalmopathy (dated by TCRdb to between 2017 and 2020). Turning to the overall study: Peripheral blood samples were taken at initial diagnosis, before any treatment was given. Following sampling, methimazole starting at 30 mg daily was given to hyperthyroidism patients, and high-dose intravenous methylprednisolone was given to ophthalmopathy patients. Prospective prediction of ophthalmopathy was tested in an independent validation cohort of fewer than 20 hyperthyroidism patients and 15 to 17 patients who later progressed to ophthalmopathy. The 75 to 100 discovery patients were randomly split 7:3 into training and test sets. In more than 5 Graves' hyperthyroidism patients, the study also compared T-cell repertoires from thyroid tissue with T-cell repertoires from blood. To identify TCR V-J signatures that set the groups apart, the researchers used a discovery cohort of 95 to 100 patients, made up of 40 to 45 with Graves' ophthalmopathy and 57 with stable Graves' hyperthyroidism. According to the paper, TCR Vbeta CDR3 sequencing was carried out on around 140 peripheral blood samples, which came from more than 40 ophthalmopathy, about 75 hyperthyroidism and approximately 17 progressor patients. General conclusions and limits of the study: Most expanded thyroid clonotypes (frequency above 0.001) were also detected in blood, suggesting blood repertoires may reflect thyroid immune responses. Ophthalmopathy was separated from stable hyperthyroidism by a 13 V-J signature model, with around 90% sensitivity and around 81% specificity obtained in cross-validation and 80%/75% obtained in testing. Sample size was not statistically predetermined, and blinding of investigators to group allocation was not performed. In validation, the model predicted progression to ophthalmopathy with 55% to 71% sensitivity and less than 80% specificity, a median of around six months before onset.

Stable Graves' hyperthyroidism was defined as no progression to ophthalmopathy during 18 months of follow-up. Hyperthyroidism patients were aged 18 to 65 years and newly diagnosed, with disease duration of less than 2 months. Any patient with an uncontrolled infection, another autoimmune disease, pregnancy or lactation was excluded. Diagnoses were established on the basis of clinical symptoms, serum thyroxine and TRAb, thyroid ultrasound, and orbital computed tomography. PBMCs were separated from over 9 ml of fresh peripheral blood using Ficoll-Paque density gradient centrifugation. Total RNA was extracted with Trizol reagent, and quality was checked on an Agilent 2100 Bioanalyzer. This clonotype was recorded only once. The antigen it recognizes is unknown. No clone much larger than this one lies a single base away; base qualities are absent. Evidence from one read is weak. The TCR beta CDR3 regions were amplified from RNA transcripts. A first-round RT-PCR of the TCR CDR3 used the HTBI primer set with the Qiagen OneStep RT-PCR kit. A second multiplex PCR round built the libraries, followed by size selection and purification. Sequencing of the libraries was done on an Illumina HiSeq2000 using paired-end 100 bp reads. Per the original workflow: SOAPnuke was used to process the raw data, throwing out any read that contained adapters or uncalled bases, had a mean Phred below 15, or lacked an exact constant-primer or identifier match. COPE v1.2.5 was used to merge the high-quality paired reads, and each unique nucleotide sequence was defined as a clonotype. MiTCR v1.1 was used to align the clonotypes against IMGT TRBV, TRBD and TRBJ reference segments. The analysis was restricted to V-J combinations with a frequency above 0.0001, which together covered about 99% of the repertoires. A TCS score was defined as the ratio of F50 (clonal expansion) to E x V (chaos), with BLOSUM62-based TCRdist applied between CDR3 peptides within each V-J. Welch's t-statistics and random forest reduced 514 V-J features to under 15, which were used in a naive Bayes classifier (R e1071). Clones were called with MiXCR by TCRdb after fastp trimmed the public reads at Q25, and only in-frame beta chains were retained. A single entry per CDR3 protein holds the most common genes and DNA from its merged rows. The V and J calls and clone size are TCRdb's, not the authors'. Counted in this sample were some 760,000 distinct CDR3 sequences; 14% of them appeared once. 10% of the sample belongs to the ten largest clones.

V ends up 10 bases short and J 5 bases short, with an unmatched junction base count of 9. Looking up the germline V gene yields CDR1 MGHDK and CDR2 SYGVNS. The CDR3 measures 14 amino acids from cysteine to phenylalanine. Only the CDR3 portion is preserved as DNA: 42 bases, with reading frame beginning at the first base. The sequencing input was blood. This chain joins TRBV25-1 to TRBJ1-5; a stretch of 9 junction bases matches TRBD1. This TCR was recovered from a woman aged 18-29 years with Graves' hyperthyroidism. For the CDR3, the sequence is CATSPGTGYQPQHF. The nucleotide sequence is given as TGTGCCACCTCCCCGGGGACAGGGTATCAGCCCCAGCATTTT.